This entry concerns a single T cell receptor beta chain. This sample is part of a study of shared clonotypes between healthy human individuals. Using immunoSEQ multiplex PCR, the repertoire was profiled, and TCRdb retains in-frame clones only, with some absent. This sample has 2 million to 2.5 million clones, with approximately 93% found just once. The sequence was obtained from a man aged 18 to 29 in good health. Some clones in this sample may be carry-over from other donors' samples. Sequencing input: naive CD4+ T cells from PBMCs. Subset denoted: CD45RA+ positively selected.

The CDR3 DNA sequence: TGTGCCAGCAGCTCTCCGACTAGCGTGCGAGTGAATGAGCAGTTCTTC. Its translation: CASSSPTSVRVNEQFF. The J gene is TRBJ2-1, the V gene TRBV7-9; TRBD2 aligns across 8 bases. Per germline, CDR1 SEHNR and CDR2 FQNEAQ (reference sequence). The length of the CDR3 is 16 residues. The J segment lost 7 bases and the V segment lost 4 bases, leaving 12 bases of the junction unmatched.